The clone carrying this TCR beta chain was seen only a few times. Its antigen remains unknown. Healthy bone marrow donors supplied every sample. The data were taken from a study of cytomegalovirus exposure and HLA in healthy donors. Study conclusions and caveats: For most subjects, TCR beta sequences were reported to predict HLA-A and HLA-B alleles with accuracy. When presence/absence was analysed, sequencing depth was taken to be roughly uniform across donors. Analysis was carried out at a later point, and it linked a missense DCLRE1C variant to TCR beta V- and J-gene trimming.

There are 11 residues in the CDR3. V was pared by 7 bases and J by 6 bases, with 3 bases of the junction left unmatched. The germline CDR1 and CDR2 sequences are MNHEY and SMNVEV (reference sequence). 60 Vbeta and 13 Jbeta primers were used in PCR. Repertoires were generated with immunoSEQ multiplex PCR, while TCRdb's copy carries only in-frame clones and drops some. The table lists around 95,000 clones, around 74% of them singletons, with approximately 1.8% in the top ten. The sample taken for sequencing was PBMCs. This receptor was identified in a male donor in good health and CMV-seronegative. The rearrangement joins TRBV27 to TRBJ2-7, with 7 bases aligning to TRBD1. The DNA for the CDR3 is TGTGCCAGCAAGACAGGGTTCGAGCAGTACTTC. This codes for CASKTGFEQYF.